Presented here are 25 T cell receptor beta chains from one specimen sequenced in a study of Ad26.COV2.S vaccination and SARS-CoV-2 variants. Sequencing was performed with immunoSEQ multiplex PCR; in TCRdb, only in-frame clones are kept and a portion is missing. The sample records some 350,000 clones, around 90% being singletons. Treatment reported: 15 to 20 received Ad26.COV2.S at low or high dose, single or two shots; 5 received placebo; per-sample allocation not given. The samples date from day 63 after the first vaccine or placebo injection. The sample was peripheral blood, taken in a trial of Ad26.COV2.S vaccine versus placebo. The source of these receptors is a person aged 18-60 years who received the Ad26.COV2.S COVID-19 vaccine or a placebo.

CDR3 region: CASSLQGYEQYV. CDR3 bases: TGTGCCAGCAGCTTACAGGGTTACGAGCAGTACGTC. The chain uses TRBV5-6 and TRBJ2-7; tentatively, D is TRBD1 (6 bases). Germline V gives CDR1 SGHDT, CDR2 YYEEEE. The CDR3 totals 12 residues. V was pared by 2 bases and J by 4 bases, with 7 bases between.

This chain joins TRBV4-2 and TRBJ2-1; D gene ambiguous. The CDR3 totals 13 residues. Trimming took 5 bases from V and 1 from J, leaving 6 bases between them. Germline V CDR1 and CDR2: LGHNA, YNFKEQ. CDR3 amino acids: CASSDQSYNEQFF. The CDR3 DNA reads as TGTGCCAGCAGCGATCAATCCTACAATGAGCAGTTCTTC.

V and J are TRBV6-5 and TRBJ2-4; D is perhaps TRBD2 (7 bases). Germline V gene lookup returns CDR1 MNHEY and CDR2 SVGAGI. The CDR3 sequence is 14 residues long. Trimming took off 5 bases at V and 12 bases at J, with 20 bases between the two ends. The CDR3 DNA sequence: TGTGCCAGCAGTCTACCCTCGACCGGGGGGCCTCAGTACTTC. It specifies CASSLPSTGGPQYF.

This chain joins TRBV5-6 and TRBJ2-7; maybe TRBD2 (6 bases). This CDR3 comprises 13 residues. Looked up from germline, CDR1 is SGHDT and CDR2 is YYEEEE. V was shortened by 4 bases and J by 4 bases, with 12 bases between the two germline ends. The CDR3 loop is CASSLAGSYEQYV. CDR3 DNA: TGTGCCAGCAGCCTGGCGGGGTCTTACGAGCAGTACGTC.

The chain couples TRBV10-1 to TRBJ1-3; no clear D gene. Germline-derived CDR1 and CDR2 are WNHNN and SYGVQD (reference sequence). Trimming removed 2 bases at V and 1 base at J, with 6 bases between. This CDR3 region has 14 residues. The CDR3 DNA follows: TGCGCCAGCAGTGAGCCGGGGTCTGGAAACACCATATATTTT. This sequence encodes CASSEPGSGNTIYF.

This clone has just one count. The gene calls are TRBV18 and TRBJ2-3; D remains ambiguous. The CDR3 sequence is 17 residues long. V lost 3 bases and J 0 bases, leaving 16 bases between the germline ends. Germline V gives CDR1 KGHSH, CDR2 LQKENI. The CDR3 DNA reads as TGTGCCAGCTCACCCGGTGGGCCAGTGTCTAGCACAGATACGCAGTATTTT. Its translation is CASSPGGPVSSTDTQYF.

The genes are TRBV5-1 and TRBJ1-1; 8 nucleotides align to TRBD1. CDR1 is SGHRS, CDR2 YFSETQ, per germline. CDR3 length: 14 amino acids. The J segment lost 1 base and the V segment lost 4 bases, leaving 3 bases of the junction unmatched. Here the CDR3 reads CASSIQGGNTEAFF. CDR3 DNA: TGCGCCAGCAGCATACAGGGGGGGAACACTGAAGCTTTCTTT.

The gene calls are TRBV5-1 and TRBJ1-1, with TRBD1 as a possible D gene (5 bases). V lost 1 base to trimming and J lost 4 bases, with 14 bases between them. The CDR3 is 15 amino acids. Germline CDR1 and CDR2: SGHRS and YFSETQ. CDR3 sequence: CASSLKDIGGTEAFF. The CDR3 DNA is TGCGCCAGCAGCTTGAAGGACATCGGAGGCACTGAAGCTTTCTTT.

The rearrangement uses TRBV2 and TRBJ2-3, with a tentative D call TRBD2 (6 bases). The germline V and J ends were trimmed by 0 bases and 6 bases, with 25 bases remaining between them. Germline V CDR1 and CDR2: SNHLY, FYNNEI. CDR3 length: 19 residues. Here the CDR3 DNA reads TGTGCCAGCAGTGAAGCGCGAGATGGCGGGGAGGTTGATACTGATACGCAGTATTTT. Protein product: CASSEARDGGEVDTDTQYF.

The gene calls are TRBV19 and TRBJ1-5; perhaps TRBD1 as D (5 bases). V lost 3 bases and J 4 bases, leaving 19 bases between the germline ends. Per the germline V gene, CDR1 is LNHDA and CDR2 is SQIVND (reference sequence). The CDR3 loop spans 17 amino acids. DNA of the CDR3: TGTGCCAGTAGTATGCCTTTCGCATCAGGGAGAAATCAGCCCCAGCATTTT. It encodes CASSMPFASGRNQPQHF.

The CDR3: CAWSVMGLAVNTEAFF. The DNA of the CDR3 is TGTGCCTGGAGTGTTATGGGACTAGCGGTGAACACTGAAGCTTTCTTT. J is TRBJ1-1 and V is TRBV30; the D gene is possibly TRBD1 (5 bases). Germline CDR1 reads GTSNPN; CDR2 reads SVGIG (reference sequence). CDR3 length: 16 amino acids. V dropped 0 bases and J dropped 0 bases, with 14 bases sitting between them.

The CDR3: CASAPGLNGYTF. The CDR3, as DNA: TGCGCCAGCGCTCCAGGGTTGAACGGCTACACCTTC. This chain links TRBV5-1 with TRBJ1-2; maybe TRBD1 (5 bases). This CDR3 has 12 residues. The germline V and J ends were trimmed by 7 bases and 8 bases, with 15 bases remaining between them. Per germline, CDR1 SGHRS and CDR2 YFSETQ.

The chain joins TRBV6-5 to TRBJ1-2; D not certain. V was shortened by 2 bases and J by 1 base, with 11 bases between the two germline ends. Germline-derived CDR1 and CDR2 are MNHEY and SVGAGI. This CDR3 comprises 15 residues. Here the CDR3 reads CASSYLKTGNYGYTF. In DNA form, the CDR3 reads TGTGCCAGCAGTTACCTGAAGACCGGTAACTATGGCTACACCTTC.

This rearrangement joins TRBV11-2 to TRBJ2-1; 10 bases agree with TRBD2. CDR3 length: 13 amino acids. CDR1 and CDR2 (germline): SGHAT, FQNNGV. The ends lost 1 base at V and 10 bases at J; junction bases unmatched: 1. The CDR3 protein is CASSLALAGEQFF. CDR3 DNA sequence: TGTGCCAGCAGCTTAGCACTAGCGGGGGAGCAGTTCTTC.

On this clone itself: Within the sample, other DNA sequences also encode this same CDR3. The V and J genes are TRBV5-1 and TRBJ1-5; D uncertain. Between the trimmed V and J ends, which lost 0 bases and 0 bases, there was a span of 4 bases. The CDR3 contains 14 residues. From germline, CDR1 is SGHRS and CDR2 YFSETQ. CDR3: CASSLGGSNQPQHF. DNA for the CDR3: TGCGCCAGCAGCTTGGGGGGTAGCAATCAGCCCCAGCATTTT.

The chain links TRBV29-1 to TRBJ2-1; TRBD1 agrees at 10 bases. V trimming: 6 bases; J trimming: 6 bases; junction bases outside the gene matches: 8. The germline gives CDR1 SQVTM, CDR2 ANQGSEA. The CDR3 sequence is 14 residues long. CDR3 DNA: TGCAGCGTGGAACCGGGACAGGGGACCAATGAGCAGTTCTTC. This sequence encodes CSVEPGQGTNEQFF.

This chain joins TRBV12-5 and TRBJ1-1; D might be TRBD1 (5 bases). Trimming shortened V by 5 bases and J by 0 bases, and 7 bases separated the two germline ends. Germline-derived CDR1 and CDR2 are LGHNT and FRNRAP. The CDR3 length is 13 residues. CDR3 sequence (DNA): TGTGCTAGTGGTGGGACTTTGAACACTGAAGCTTTCTTT. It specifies CASGGTLNTEAFF.

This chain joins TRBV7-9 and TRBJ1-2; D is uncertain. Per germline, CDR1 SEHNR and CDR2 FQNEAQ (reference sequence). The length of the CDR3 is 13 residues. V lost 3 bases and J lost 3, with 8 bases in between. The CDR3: CASSLTDYYGYTF. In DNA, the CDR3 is TGTGCCAGCAGCTTGACGGACTACTATGGCTACACCTTC. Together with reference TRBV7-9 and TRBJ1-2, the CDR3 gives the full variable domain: DTGVSQNPRHKITKRGQNVTFRCDPISEHNRLYWYRQTLGQGPEFLTYFQNEAQLEKSRLLSDRFSAERPKGSFSTLEIQRTEQGDSAMYLCASSLTDYYGYTFGSGTRLTVV.

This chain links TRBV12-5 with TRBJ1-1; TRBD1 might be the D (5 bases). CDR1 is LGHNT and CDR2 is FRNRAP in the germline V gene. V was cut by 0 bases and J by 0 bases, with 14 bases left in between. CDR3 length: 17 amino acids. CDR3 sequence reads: CASGLVLGGGMNTEAFF. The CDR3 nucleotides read TGTGCTAGTGGTTTGGTCTTGGGGGGTGGCATGAACACTGAAGCTTTCTTT.

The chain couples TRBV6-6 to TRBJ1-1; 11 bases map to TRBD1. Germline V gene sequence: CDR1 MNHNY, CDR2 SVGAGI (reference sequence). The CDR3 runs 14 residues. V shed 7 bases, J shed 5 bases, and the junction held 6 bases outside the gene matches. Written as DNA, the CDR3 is TGTGCCAGCATCCTGGACAGGGGGCGGACTGAAGCTTTCTTT. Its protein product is CASILDRGRTEAFF.

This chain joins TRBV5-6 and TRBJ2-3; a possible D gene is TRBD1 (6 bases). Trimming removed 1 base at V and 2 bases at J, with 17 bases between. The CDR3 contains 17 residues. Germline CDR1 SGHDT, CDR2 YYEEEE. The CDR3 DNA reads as TGTGCCAGCAGCTTGACCCCGACAGGAATCTACACAGATACGCAGTATTTT. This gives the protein CASSLTPTGIYTDTQYF.

The CDR3 reads CASSPGTPGGNQPQHF. CDR3 DNA sequence: TGTGCCAGCAGCCCCGGGACTCCGGGGGGGAATCAGCCCCAGCATTTT. This chain joins TRBV4-2 and TRBJ1-5; weak D call: TRBD1 (5 bases). The germline V and J ends were trimmed by 4 bases and 4 bases, with 17 bases remaining between them. Germline lookup yields CDR1 LGHNA and CDR2 YNFKEQ. CDR3 length: 16 residues.

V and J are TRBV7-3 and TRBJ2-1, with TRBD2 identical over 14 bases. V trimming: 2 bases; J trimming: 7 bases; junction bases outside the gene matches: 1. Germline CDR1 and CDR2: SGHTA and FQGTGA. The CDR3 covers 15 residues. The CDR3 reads CASSLGTSGRNEQFF. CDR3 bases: TGTGCCAGCAGCTTAGGGACTAGCGGGAGAAATGAGCAGTTCTTC.

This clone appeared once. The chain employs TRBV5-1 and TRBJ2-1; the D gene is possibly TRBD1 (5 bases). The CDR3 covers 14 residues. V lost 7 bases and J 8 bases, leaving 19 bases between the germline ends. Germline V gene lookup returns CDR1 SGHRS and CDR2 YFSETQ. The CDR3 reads CASEHTTGTDEQFF. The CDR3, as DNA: TGCGCCAGCGAACACACCACAGGAACGGATGAGCAGTTCTTC.

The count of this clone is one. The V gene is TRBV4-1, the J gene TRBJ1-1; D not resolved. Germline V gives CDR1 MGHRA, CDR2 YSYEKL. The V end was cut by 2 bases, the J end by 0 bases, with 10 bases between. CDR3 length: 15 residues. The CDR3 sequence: CASSQLGFVNTEAFF. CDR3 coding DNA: TGCGCCAGCAGCCAACTCGGGTTCGTGAACACTGAAGCTTTCTTT.